These T cell receptor beta chains were read from a single sample in a study of vaccination and CD4 T cells after COVID-19. In TCRdb, the PCR reads were re-called with MiXCR into one record per CDR3 protein. The sample records some 29,000 distinct CDR3 sequences, under 60% being singletons. The material was CD4+ T cells from blood, obtained about 7 months after SARS-CoV-2 vaccination. These receptors were obtained from a human donor who had recovered from COVID-19. Both conserved end residues are part of each CDR3. D genes are given only for firm matches. Only part of the rows carry a size: once, few, many, or a class if the clone is expanded.

TRBD2,TRBJ2-5,TRBV6-5,NA,CASSYSPGLAGGSETQYF,TGTGCCAGCAGTTACTCCCCGGGACTAGCGGGAGGTTCAGAGACCCAGTATTTC
NA,TRBJ2-1,TRBV6-1,NA,CASSEEGLRLNEQFF,TGTGCCAGCAGTGAAGAAGGACTTCGGTTAAATGAGCAGTTCTTC
TRBD2,TRBJ2-1,TRBV20-1,NA,CSARGFTSGSYNEQFF,TGCAGTGCTAGAGGTTTCACTAGCGGGAGTTACAATGAGCAGTTCTTC
NA,TRBJ2-7,TRBV23-1,NA,CASSPCRDKEGIGSYEQYF,TGCGCCAGCAGTCCTTGCCGGGACAAGGAGGGGATTGGTTCCTACGAGCAGTACTTC
TRBD1,TRBJ1-1,TRBV20-1,few,CSASQGAGGGDTEAFF,TGCAGTGCTAGCCAGGGGGCCGGCGGAGGGGACACTGAAGCTTTCTTT
NA,TRBJ2-5,TRBV7-2,few,CASSLYQETQYF,TGTGCCAGCAGCTTGTACCAAGAGACCCAGTACTTC
NA,TRBJ2-5,TRBV6-5,once,CASSYGRRETQYF,TGTGCCAGCAGTTACGGGCGGCGGGAGACCCAGTACTTC
NA,TRBJ2-3,TRBV5-4,NA,CASSLSTDTQYF,TGTGCCAGCAGCTTAAGCACAGATACGCAGTATTTT
NA,TRBJ2-3,TRBV6-2/TRBV6-3,NA,CASSYPLSGGVTDTQYF,TGTGCCAGCAGTTACCCCTTATCAGGGGGGGTCACAGATACGCAGTATTTT
TRBD1,TRBJ2-1,TRBV10-3,NA,CASHQGAPSYNEQFF,TGTGCCAGTCATCAGGGGGCACCCTCCTACAATGAGCAGTTCTTC
TRBD1,TRBJ1-2,TRBV6-1,NA,CASSSDRAAGYTF,TGTGCCAGCAGCTCCGACAGGGCCGCAGGCTACACCTTC
NA,TRBJ2-5,TRBV7-9,NA,CASSPPTYRGGETQYF,TGTGCCAGCAGCCCTCCCACTTACAGGGGAGGAGAGACCCAGTACTTC
NA,TRBJ2-2,TRBV2,NA,CASSAGDYGIGELFF,TGTGCCAGCAGCGCAGGGGACTATGGGATCGGGGAGCTGTTTTTT
NA,TRBJ1-2,TRBV20-1,NA,CSATRAARGYGYTF,TGCAGTGCTACCCGGGCAGCTAGGGGCTATGGCTACACCTTC
NA,TRBJ1-2,TRBV19,NA,CASSTAWDGYTF,TGTGCCAGTAGTACGGCTTGGGATGGCTACACCTTC
TRBD1,TRBJ2-5,TRBV10-3,NA,CAIKGAGGEETQYF,TGTGCCATCAAGGGGGCAGGGGGCGAAGAGACCCAGTACTTC
NA,TRBJ2-4,TRBV7-8,few,CASSTALGNIQYF,TGTGCCAGCAGCACCGCTCTCGGAAACATTCAGTACTTC
TRBD2,TRBJ2-5,TRBV20-1,NA,CSARLFTSGSWETQYF,TGCAGTGCTAGACTGTTTACTAGCGGGAGTTGGGAGACCCAGTACTTC
NA,TRBJ1-1,TRBV19,NA,CASSLRNRGGGNTEAFF,TGTGCCAGTAGCCTCCGGAATAGGGGCGGTGGGAACACTGAAGCTTTCTTT
TRBD2,TRBJ2-3,TRBV27,few,CASRGSSTDTQYF,TGTGCCAGCCGCGGGAGTAGCACAGATACGCAGTATTTT
NA,TRBJ2-3,TRBV28,NA,CASSSQSWQRDTDTQYF,TGTGCCAGCAGTTCCCAATCTTGGCAGAGAGACACAGATACGCAGTATTTT
NA,TRBJ1-2,TRBV7-9,few,CASSSTTGTNYGYTF,TGTGCCAGCAGCTCGACGACAGGAACTAACTATGGCTACACCTTC
TRBD1,TRBJ2-7,TRBV27,NA,CASSLSDRIEQYF,TGTGCCAGCAGTTTATCGGACAGGATCGAGCAGTACTTC
NA,TRBJ1-6,TRBV6-1,medium-sized,CASSPGGYNNSPLHF,TGTGCCAGCAGCCCCGGGGGCTACAATAATTCACCCCTCCACTTT
TRBD1,TRBJ2-3,TRBV15,few,CATSRDGGTGGADTQYF,TGTGCCACCAGCAGAGATGGTGGGACAGGAGGTGCAGATACGCAGTATTTT
TRBD2,TRBJ2-1,TRBV20-1,NA,CSGAGLNEQFF,TGCAGTGGAGCGGGACTCAATGAGCAGTTCTTC
TRBD1,TRBJ2-1,TRBV7-9,once,CASSRTGNYNEQFF,TGTGCCAGCAGCCGGACAGGGAACTACAATGAGCAGTTCTTC
NA,TRBJ2-7,TRBV18,NA,CASSPFGGTYEQYF,TGTGCCAGCTCACCTTTTGGGGGGACCTACGAGCAGTACTTC
NA,TRBJ2-2,TRBV6-4,few,CASSEGDTGELFF,TGTGCCAGCAGTGAAGGTGACACCGGGGAGCTGTTTTTT
NA,TRBJ1-5,TRBV20-1,NA,CSARWGYSNQPQHF,TGCAGTGCTAGGTGGGGTTATAGCAATCAGCCCCAGCATTTT
NA,TRBJ2-1,TRBV7-9,few,CASSLALYNEQFF,TGTGCCAGCAGCTTAGCGCTGTACAATGAGCAGTTCTTC